A single sample gave rise to the 17 T cell receptor beta chains below, sequenced in a study of CD8 T cells in Susac syndrome. RNA amounts of roughly 0.5 to 1 ug underwent reverse transcription with random hexamers. TCRdb recomputed calls from the immunoSEQ multiplex PCR reads with MiXCR, one row per CDR3 protein. This sample has some 120,000 distinct CDR3 sequences, with 85% to 95% found just once. Sequencing was performed on CD8+ T cells from PBMCs. These receptors were collected from a human donor with multiple sclerosis.

A few counts support this clonotype. V is TRBV19 and J is TRBJ2-1, with unresolved D. Germline CDR1 and CDR2: LNHDA and SQIVND (reference sequence). This CDR3 contains 13 residues. V was cut by 5 bases and J by 1 base, with 6 bases left in between. The CDR3 nucleotides read TGTGCCAGTAGTCCCGGGTCCTACAATGAGCAGTTCTTC. This gives the protein CASSPGSYNEQFF. The full variable domain, completed using reference TRBV19 and TRBJ2-1, is DGGITQSPKYLFRKEGQNVTLSCEQNLNHDAMYWYRQDPGQGLRLIYYSQIVNDFQKGDIAEGYSVSREKKESFPLTVTSAQKNPTAFYLCASSPGSYNEQFFGPGTRLTVL.

The chain recombines TRBV2 with TRBJ2-3; D might be TRBD2 (5 bases). V lost 7 bases to trimming and J lost 1 base, with 21 bases between them. The CDR3 has 17 residues. Germline values: CDR1 SNHLY, CDR2 FYNNEI. This CDR3 is CASKTRASPGGTDTQYF. CDR3 in DNA: TGTGCCAGCAAAACGAGGGCCTCCCCGGGCGGCACAGATACGCAGTATTTT. Full variable domain (remainder filled in from reference TRBV2 and TRBJ2-3): EPEVTQTPSHQVTQMGQEVILRCVPISNHLYFYWYRQILGQKVEFLVSFYNNEISEKSEIFDDQFSVERPDGSNFTLKIRSTKLEDSAMYFCASKTRASPGGTDTQYFGPGTRLTVL.

The rearrangement links TRBV6-2 or TRBV6-3 to TRBJ2-2, with 7 bases fitting TRBD2. The CDR3 contains 16 residues. CDR1 MNHEY and CDR2 SVGEGT come from the germline V gene. The V and J ends lost 6 bases and 2 bases, in that order; junction bases with no gene match: 9. CDR3 protein: CASRPGRASNTGELFF. CDR3 DNA sequence: TGTGCCAGCAGGCCTGGGAGGGCTAGTAACACCGGGGAGCTGTTTTTT.

The chain carries TRBV28 and TRBJ1-6; D is perhaps TRBD1 (5 bases). Trimming pared 2 bases from V and 9 bases from J, leaving 14 bases between. Germline CDR1 MDHEN, CDR2 SYDVKM. CDR3 length equals 15 residues. The chain's CDR3 is CASSLMGVFGSPLHF. As DNA, the CDR3 is TGTGCCAGCAGTTTAATGGGGGTATTCGGTTCACCCCTCCACTTT. The full variable domain, with the rest looked up from reference TRBV28 and TRBJ1-6, is DVKVTQSSRYLVKRTGEKVFLECVQDMDHENMFWYRQDPGLGLRLIYFSYDVKMKEKGDIPEGYSVSREKKERFSLILESASTNQTSMYLCASSLMGVFGSPLHFGNGTRLTVT.

The genes are TRBV21-1 and TRBJ2-3; TRBD2, the table's D call, was not compared with the DNA. TRBV21-1 represents a pseudogene. The CDR3 is made up of 16 amino acids. The CDR3 DNA is TGTGCCAGCAGCAAAGGGACTAGCGGAACCACAGATACGCAGTATTTT. Protein sequence: CASSKGTSGTTDTQYF.

This chain uses TRBV12-2 with TRBJ2-5. TRBV12-2 is classified as a pseudogene. This CDR3 spans 13 amino acids. The CDR3: CASRSKPDETQYF. The CDR3 DNA reads TGTGCAAGTCGCTCGAAGCCCGACGAGACCCAGTACTTC.

The V gene is TRBV6-1, the J gene TRBJ1-2; the match to TRBD1 covers 7 bases. This CDR3 contains 13 residues. The ends lost 7 bases at V and 8 bases at J; junction bases unmatched: 10. CDR1 MNHNS and CDR2 SASEGT come from the germline V gene. The chain's CDR3 is CASMGAGGRGYTF. CDR3 nucleotide sequence: TGTGCCAGCATGGGGGCAGGGGGAAGGGGCTACACCTTC.

The rearrangement links TRBV20-1 to TRBJ2-5; D gene uncertain. V dropped 1 base and J dropped 1 base, with 10 bases sitting between them. This CDR3 has 14 residues. Germline values: CDR1 DFQATT, CDR2 SNEGSKA (reference sequence). CDR3 nucleotide sequence: TGCAGTGCTAGAGGAAGGGTGGGCCAAGAGACCCAGTACTTC. Residues: CSARGRVGQETQYF.

The gene calls are TRBV4-1 and TRBJ2-7, with 9 bases that match TRBD2. The CDR3 spans 15 residues. J was trimmed by 4 bases and V by 1 base; bases with no gene match: 5. Germline V gene sequence: CDR1 MGHRA, CDR2 YSYEKL. CDR3 coding DNA: TGCGCCAGCAGCCAAGTGGGTAGCGGGAGATACGAGCAGTACGTC. This encodes CASSQVGSGRYEQYV.

In DNA, the CDR3 is TGTGCCAGTAGCTCCGGGACTGCGAATGAGCAGTTCTTC. It is translated as CASSSGTANEQFF. The gene calls are TRBV19 and TRBJ2-1, with D maybe TRBD2 (6 bases). Trimming took 6 bases from V and 7 from J, leaving 13 bases between them. There are 13 residues in the CDR3. The germline V gene encodes CDR1 LNHDA and CDR2 SQIVND (reference sequence).

The rearrangement joins TRBV7-9 to TRBJ2-7; TRBD1 matches at 9 bases. Germline V gene sequence: CDR1 SEHNR, CDR2 FQNEAQ (reference sequence). CDR3 length: 15 amino acids. The ends lost 5 bases at V and 3 bases at J; junction bases unmatched: 8. The CDR3 nucleotides read TGTGCCAGCAGCCACGAGGGACAGGGTTTCTACGAGCAGTACTTC. It specifies CASSHEGQGFYEQYF.

V gene TRBV6-1 combines with J gene TRBJ2-7; tentatively, D is TRBD1 (6 bases). Germline values: CDR1 MNHNS, CDR2 SASEGT. The CDR3 runs 14 residues. V was shortened by 7 bases and J by 3 bases, with 16 bases between the two germline ends. The CDR3 region has the DNA TGTGCCAGCAAATCCGGACAGACGTACTACGAGCAGTACGTC. It translates to CASKSGQTYYEQYV.

The chain carries TRBV15 and TRBJ1-2; 8 bases match TRBD1. The CDR3 consists of 16 residues. Trimming removed 1 base from V and 4 bases from J; junction bases left unmatched: 8. Germline assignment: CDR1 LNHNV and CDR2 YYDKDF (reference sequence). This chain's CDR3 is CATSRGRDRGGYGYTF. CDR3 DNA sequence: TGTGCCACCAGCAGAGGAAGAGACAGGGGTGGCTATGGCTACACCTTC.

This chain connects TRBV3-1 to TRBJ2-1; 10 positions agree with TRBD1. Germline values: CDR1 LGHDT, CDR2 YNNKEL (reference sequence). CDR3 size: 13 residues. The ends lost 6 bases at V and 8 bases at J; junction bases unmatched: 4. The CDR3 is CASSPGTGDEQFF. As DNA, the CDR3 is TGTGCCAGCAGTCCCGGGACAGGGGATGAGCAGTTCTTC.

This chain connects TRBV29-1 to TRBJ1-1, with TRBD1 as a possible D gene (6 bases). This CDR3 region has 13 residues. Trimming shortened V by 3 bases and J by 5 bases, and 13 bases separated the two germline ends. CDR1 and CDR2 from the germline V gene are SQVTM and ANQGSEA. The CDR3 DNA follows: TGCAGCGTTGAGGGGGGCGCGGGGACTGAAGCTTTCTTT. This gives the protein CSVEGGAGTEAFF.

The chain joins TRBV12-3 or TRBV12-4 to TRBJ2-7; possibly TRBD2 for D (6 bases). The CDR3 has 14 amino acids. V was pared by 4 bases and J by 2 bases, with 12 bases between. CDR3 DNA: TGTGCCAGCAGTTCGGGGCCGGGAGCCTACGAGCAGTACTTC. Protein product: CASSSGPGAYEQYF.

This clonotype was recorded once. This chain uses TRBV12-3 or TRBV12-4 with TRBJ2-5; D is possibly TRBD1 (6 bases). The CDR3 contains 13 residues. Trimming removed 5 bases at V and 4 bases at J, with 11 bases between. CDR3 coding DNA: TGTGCCAGCAGTACCAGGGGTCCAGAGACCCAGTACTTC. Its protein is CASSTRGPETQYF.